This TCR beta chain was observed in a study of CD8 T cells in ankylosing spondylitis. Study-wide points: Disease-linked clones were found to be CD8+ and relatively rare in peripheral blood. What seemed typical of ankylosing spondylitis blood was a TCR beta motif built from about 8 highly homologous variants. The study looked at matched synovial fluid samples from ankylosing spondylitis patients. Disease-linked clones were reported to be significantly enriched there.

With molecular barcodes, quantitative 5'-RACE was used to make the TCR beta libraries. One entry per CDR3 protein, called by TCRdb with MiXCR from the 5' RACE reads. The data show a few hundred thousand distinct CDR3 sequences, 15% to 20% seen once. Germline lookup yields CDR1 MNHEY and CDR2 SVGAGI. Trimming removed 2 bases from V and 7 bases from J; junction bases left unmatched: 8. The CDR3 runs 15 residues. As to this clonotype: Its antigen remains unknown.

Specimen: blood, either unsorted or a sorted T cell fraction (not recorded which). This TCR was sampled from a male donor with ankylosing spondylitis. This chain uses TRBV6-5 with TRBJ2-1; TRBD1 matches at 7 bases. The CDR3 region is CASSYDRAWVNEQFF. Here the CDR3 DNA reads TGTGCCAGCAGTTACGACAGGGCTTGGGTGAATGAGCAGTTCTTC.